The present T cell receptor (beta chain) was sequenced within a study of blood T cell repertoires in COVID-19. Overall study: The study drew acute and convalescent COVID-19 samples from the United States, Italy and Spain.

V was shortened by 1 base and J by 5 bases, with 11 bases between the two germline ends. The CDR3 totals 15 residues. The germline V gene encodes CDR1 MNHNS and CDR2 SASEGT. Repertoires were generated with immunoSEQ multiplex PCR, while TCRdb's copy carries only in-frame clones and drops some. Here the sample spans roughly 230,000 clones, around 82% being singletons. The source of this sequence is a man aged 35 to 55 with active or convalescent COVID-19. V is TRBV6-1 and J is TRBJ2-2; D gene unclear. The sample comprised peripheral blood. The CDR3 sequence is CASSEGSAWTGELFF. As DNA, the CDR3 is TGTGCCAGCAGTGAAGGGAGCGCCTGGACCGGGGAGCTGTTTTTT.